This TCR beta chain was sequenced in a study of cytomegalovirus exposure and HLA in healthy donors. The method was immunoSEQ multiplex PCR; TCRdb's version includes in-frame clones alone and lacks a portion of them. Of 80,000 to 100,000 clones in the sample, 87% were seen once. V lost 2 bases and J lost 3; bases outside the gene matches: 4. The CDR3 has 16 residues. Germline CDR1 SGHDT, CDR2 YYEEEE. Source material: PBMCs. The J gene is TRBJ2-3, the V gene TRBV5-6; 12 nucleotides match TRBD2. The TCR originated in a woman in her 30s in good health and CMV-seronegative. The CDR3 DNA is TGTGCCAGCAGCTTTACCGGGACTAGCGGGACAGATACGCAGTATTTT. It codes for CASSFTGTSGTDTQYF.